This T cell receptor beta chain was sequenced for a study of shared clonotypes between healthy human individuals. Sequenced by immunoSEQ multiplex PCR; TCRdb stores in-frame clones only, minus some. The data hold about 2.2 million clones, with about 92% observed a single time. This clone was observed once. CDR3 length: 14 residues. Germline CDR1 SGHDN, CDR2 FVKESK. Trimming left V 4 bases short and J 0 bases short, with 7 bases between. In the naive CD8 group, cells lacked CD45RO and were positively selected for CCR7, so terminally differentiated effector memory CD45RA+ cells were left out. The chain recombines TRBV14 with TRBJ2-1; D is unresolved. This clonotype was sampled from a man aged 18 to 30 in good health. Some clones in this sample may be carry-over from other donors' samples. Sample: naive CD8+ T cells from PBMCs. The DNA for the CDR3 is TGTGCCAGCAGCCCCCCGAGCTCCTACAATGAGCAGTTCTTC. Translating it yields CASSPPSSYNEQFF.